Given below is one T cell receptor beta chain in context. The junction differs from germline at one of its ends, possibly a read error. The assay was immunoSEQ multiplex PCR, and TCRdb's table has in-frame clones only and misses some. In the table there are 2 million to 2.5 million clones, over 85% of which are singletons. This sample stems from a study of shared clonotypes between healthy human individuals. Study summary: Those who served as donors were a couple of women and a few men between the ages of 18 and 49.

Germline assignment: CDR1 SGHDN and CDR2 FVKESK. The CDR3 contains 14 residues. This receptor was obtained from a man aged 18 to 30 in good health. Some clones in this sample may be carry-over from other donors' samples. This chain uses TRBV14 with TRBJ2-5; perhaps TRBD1 as D (5 bases). Source material: naive CD4+ T cells from PBMCs. Stated subset: CD45RA+ positively selected. This chain's CDR3 is CASSQLGAQGTQYF. The CDR3 DNA reads TGTGCCAGCAGCCAACTAGGGGCCCAAGGGACCCAGTACTTC. Together with reference TRBV14 and TRBJ2-5, the CDR3 gives the full variable domain: EAGVTQFPSHSVIEKGQTVTLRCDPISGHDNLYWYRRVMGKEIKFLLHFVKESKQDESGMPNNRFLAERTGGTYSTLKVQPAELEDSGVYFCASSQLGAQGTQYFGPGTRLLVL.